A selection of T cell receptor beta chains follows, all from one sample in a study of T cells in Graves' hyperthyroidism and ophthalmopathy. Each CDR3 protein gets one entry after TCRdb re-called the multiplex PCR reads with MiXCR. This sample has 650,000 to 750,000 distinct CDR3 sequences, with approximately 14% found just once. Sequencing input: blood. The receptors shown here come from a woman under 30 with Graves' hyperthyroidism. Both conserved end residues are part of each CDR3. D genes are given only for firm matches. Clone size is shown for a subset of rows, as once, few, many or a class of expanded clone.

clone size	V gene	D gene	J gene	CDR3 protein	CDR3 DNA
many	TRBV7-9	.	TRBJ2-1	CASSPIGEQFF	TGTGCCAGCAGCCCCATTGGTGAGCAGTTCTTC
few	TRBV6-1	.	TRBJ2-7	CASSPGGASGYEQYF	TGTGCCAGCAGTCCTGGGGGGGCGAGTGGCTACGAGCAGTACTTC
few	TRBV7-3	.	TRBJ2-6	CASSLMGTGANVLTF	TGTGCCAGCAGCTTAATGGGAACTGGGGCCAACGTCCTGACTTTC
many	TRBV2	TRBD1	TRBJ2-1	CASSSGTGSYNEQFF	TGTGCCAGCAGTTCCGGGACAGGATCTTACAATGAGCAGTTCTTC
.	TRBV20-1	.	TRBJ2-7	CSARDPLRQYF	TGCAGTGCCCGGGACCCCCTAAGGCAGTACTTC
few	TRBV6-1	.	TRBJ2-5	CASSDGATGRATQYF	TGTGCCAGCAGTGACGGAGCGACGGGTAGGGCGACCCAGTACTTC
many	TRBV27	TRBD1	TRBJ1-2	CASSFRDSRGYTF	TGTGCCAGCAGTTTCCGGGACAGCAGGGGCTACACCTTC
many	TRBV13	.	TRBJ2-5	CASSSPGGRETQYF	TGTGCCAGCAGCTCACCAGGGGGGCGAGAGACCCAGTACTTC
.	TRBV30	.	TRBJ2-5	CAWTPGTSPTHF	TGTGCCTGGACCCCCGGTACTTCCCCTACCCACTTC
.	TRBV6-1	.	TRBJ2-3	CASSPRGLRVDTQYF	TGTGCCAGCAGTCCCCGGGGGTTAAGGGTAGATACGCAGTATTTT
few	TRBV7-2	.	TRBJ2-7	CASSTSRGAVYERYF	TGTGCCAGCAGCACCTCCAGGGGGGCGGTCTACGAGCGGTACTTC
.	TRBV20-1	.	TRBJ2-3	CSAFDWEESADTQYF	TGCAGTGCGTTCGATTGGGAGGAATCGGCAGATACGCAGTATTTT
.	TRBV18	.	TRBJ1-1	CASSPRYTEAFF	TGTGCCAGCTCACCGCGATACACTGAAGCTTTCTTT
.	TRBV4-2	TRBD2	TRBJ2-7	CASSHGTGRGGHEQYF	TGTGCCAGCAGCCACGGAACGGGACGGGGGGGCCACGAGCAGTACTTC
.	TRBV4-1	.	TRBJ1-3	CASRPVRGAPGNTIYF	TGCGCCAGCAGACCTGTCCGGGGGGCGCCTGGAAACACCATATATTTT
few	TRBV7-9	.	TRBJ2-3	CASSRIGDTQYF	TGTGCCAGCAGCCGAATAGGGGATACGCAGTATTTT
.	TRBV29-1	.	TRBJ1-1	CSVEFANRNTEAFF	TGCAGCGTTGAATTCGCAAACCGGAACACTGAAGCTTTCTTT
many	TRBV11-2	.	TRBJ2-5	CASSSDGKETQYF	TGTGCCAGCAGCTCCGACGGGAAAGAGACCCAGTACTTC
few	TRBV5-1	.	TRBJ1-1	CASSTGSTIYTEAFF	TGCGCCAGCAGCACGGGATCGACGATTTACACTGAAGCTTTCTTT
.	TRBV12-3/TRBV12-4	.	TRBJ2-1	CASRPGQRREQFF	TGTGCCAGCCGTCCGGGTCAGCGCCGTGAGCAGTTCTTC
few	TRBV29-1	TRBD1	TRBJ2-7	CSVIGTGLFEQYF	TGCAGCGTAATCGGGACAGGGTTGTTCGAGCAGTACTTC
many	TRBV20-1	.	TRBJ2-1	CSAAPGGPSIDEQFF	TGCAGTGCCGCCCCTGGGGGACCATCGATCGATGAGCAGTTCTTC
few	TRBV9	.	TRBJ2-7	CASSAATNSGQYF	TGTGCCAGCAGCGCGGCAACCAACAGCGGGCAGTACTTC
few	TRBV10-3	.	TRBJ2-5	CAISESSERQETQYF	TGTGCCATCAGTGAGTCTAGCGAGAGACAAGAGACCCAGTACTTC
many	TRBV28	TRBD1	TRBJ1-5	CASSSLPGGSNQPQHF	TGTGCCAGCAGTTCTCTTCCAGGGGGTAGCAATCAGCCCCAGCATTTT
many	TRBV11-2	TRBD2	TRBJ2-5	CASSIRTSAWETQYF	TGTGCCAGCAGCATAAGGACTAGCGCTTGGGAGACCCAGTACTTC
.	TRBV28	.	TRBJ1-4	CASSLGTGGGREKLFF	TGTGCCAGCAGTTTAGGGACTGGGGGCGGACGGGAAAAACTGTTTTTT
many	TRBV12-3/TRBV12-4	TRBD2	TRBJ2-1	CASTPRELAGTDEQFF	TGTGCCAGCACTCCACGAGAGCTAGCGGGAACCGATGAGCAGTTCTTC
many	TRBV20-1	TRBD2	TRBJ2-7	CSASLTPGLAGYEQYF	TGCAGTGCTAGTCTAACCCCGGGACTAGCGGGTTACGAGCAGTACTTC
many	TRBV7-9	.	TRBJ2-3	CASSGNRLPQDTQYF	TGTGCCAGCAGCGGGAACAGGCTACCACAGGATACGCAGTATTTT
.	TRBV28	.	TRBJ2-7	CASSKGPYEQYF	TGTGCCAGTTCCAAAGGGCCCTACGAGCAGTACTTC
few	TRBV7-9	.	TRBJ1-5	CASSPTGTQMPDSNQPQHF	TGTGCCAGCAGCCCGACCGGGACTCAAATGCCGGATAGCAATCAGCCCCAGCATTTT
few	TRBV24-1	.	TRBJ2-4	CATSDFADSKNIQYF	TGTGCCACCAGTGATTTTGCGGATAGTAAAAACATTCAGTACTTC
few	TRBV5-1	.	TRBJ2-3	CASNEGTDTQYF	TGCGCCAGCAATGAGGGCACAGATACGCAGTATTTT
.	TRBV10-1	.	TRBJ2-7	CASSESQYVEQYF	TGCGCCAGCAGTGAGTCCCAGTACGTGGAGCAGTACTTC
many	TRBV20-1	TRBD2	TRBJ2-1	CSAWVREWQFF	TGCAGTGCTTGGGTGCGGGAGTGGCAGTTCTTC
many	TRBV2	TRBD1	TRBJ1-5	CASSVYRGGSNQPQHF	TGTGCCAGCAGTGTTTACAGGGGAGGAAGCAATCAGCCCCAGCATTTT
.	TRBV10-3	.	TRBJ2-7	CAISGGYEQYF	TGTGCCATCAGTGGGGGCTACGAGCAGTACTTC
few	TRBV29-1	.	TRBJ2-6	CSVLGGANVLTF	TGCAGCGTTCTAGGTGGGGCCAACGTCCTGACTTTC
many	TRBV12-3/TRBV12-4	TRBD2	TRBJ2-7	CASRRLAGGYEQYF	TGTGCCAGCAGAAGACTAGCGGGAGGTTACGAGCAGTACTTC
.	TRBV4-3	.	TRBJ2-2	CASSQEYYIHTGELFF	TGCGCCAGCAGCCAAGAATACTATATTCACACCGGGGAGCTGTTTTTT
.	TRBV28	.	TRBJ2-1	CASSYQFF	TGTGCCAGCAGTTATCAGTTCTTC
many	TRBV5-1	.	TRBJ1-1	CASSGHRGNTEAFF	TGCGCCAGCAGCGGGCATCGAGGGAACACTGAAGCTTTCTTT
many	TRBV12-3/TRBV12-4	.	TRBJ2-2	CASGWSGPGRGGELFF	TGTGCCAGCGGTTGGAGCGGGCCCGGGCGTGGCGGGGAGCTGTTTTTT
many	TRBV20-1	TRBD2	TRBJ2-1	CSVRLAGRNEQFF	TGCAGTGTTAGGCTAGCGGGACGCAATGAGCAGTTCTTC
.	TRBV27	.	TRBJ2-7	CASSETGLDGYEQYF	TGTGCCAGCAGTGAGACGGGACTGGACGGCTACGAGCAGTACTTC
many	TRBV11-3	.	TRBJ2-6	CASTVSPLVSGANVLTF	TGTGCCAGCACCGTCTCGCCGTTGGTCTCTGGGGCCAACGTCCTGACTTTC
many	TRBV5-1	TRBD2	TRBJ2-5	CASSLAPPGAGETQYF	TGCGCCAGCAGCTTGGCCCCTCCGGGAGCGGGGGAGACCCAGTACTTC
.	TRBV27	TRBD1	TRBJ2-3	CASSLSGYWDRLYTDTQYF	TGTGCCAGCAGTTTATCGGGGTATTGGGACAGATTATACACAGATACGCAGTATTTT